The 26 T cell receptor beta chains given below trace back to one sample, sequenced in a study of identical twins. TCRdb re-derived calls from the 5' RACE reads in MiXCR, one entry per CDR3 protein. The sample yields hundreds of thousands of distinct CDR3 sequences, about 20% seen once. These data are also associated with another study on T cells expressing NK-cell markers.

The specimen was PBMCs. The receptors come from a woman aged 18-29 years in good health.

The chain employs TRBV7-9 and TRBJ2-1; 10 nucleotides match TRBD2. The V gene's germline CDR1 is SEHNR and CDR2 FQNEAQ (reference sequence). The trim removed 2 bases at V and 8 bases at J, leaving 6 bases unmatched. The CDR3 is 15 residues long. The chain's CDR3 is CASSLKAGGPDEQFF. Here the CDR3 DNA reads TGTGCCAGCAGCTTAAAAGCGGGAGGGCCGGATGAGCAGTTCTTC.

The chain couples TRBV20-1 to TRBJ1-5, with 7 bases matching TRBD1. The CDR3 runs 15 residues. J lost 1 base, V lost 5 bases, and 8 bases had no gene match. Germline loops: CDR1 DFQATT, CDR2 SNEGSKA (reference sequence). The CDR3 region is CSAPPFRGSNQPQHF. CDR3 DNA sequence: TGCAGTGCTCCTCCTTTCAGGGGGAGCAATCAGCCCCAGCATTTT.

The V call is TRBV20-1, the J call TRBJ2-1; the match to TRBD2 covers 11 bases. Germline trimming cut 0 bases from V and 5 bases from J; bases unmatched to any gene: 9. The CDR3 covers 17 residues. CDR1 and CDR2 from the germline V gene are DFQATT and SNEGSKA (reference sequence). DNA for the CDR3: TGCAGTGCTAGAGAATTCATTGGGGGACTAGCGGACAATGAGCAGTTCTTC. Its translation: CSAREFIGGLADNEQFF.

V gene TRBV10-3 combines with J gene TRBJ2-3; no clear D gene. CDR1 ENHRY and CDR2 SYGVKD come from the germline V gene. CDR3 length: 15 amino acids. The V end was cut by 6 bases, the J end by 0 bases, with 13 bases between. The CDR3 DNA sequence: TGTGCCATCAGCGAGAGCTTTTCTAGCACAGATACGCAGTATTTT. The encoded protein is CAISESFSSTDTQYF.

This clonotype was counted only a few times. J is TRBJ2-3 and V is TRBV29-1, with a possible D match to TRBD1 (6 bases). V lost 1 base to trimming and J lost 4 bases, with 9 bases between them. Germline V lookup: CDR1 SQVTM, CDR2 ANQGSEA. This CDR3 is built from 13 residues. CDR3 sequence reads: CSVEGGRADTQYF. The DNA of the CDR3 is TGCAGCGTTGAAGGGGGGCGAGCAGATACGCAGTATTTT.

In this sample, this clonotype turned up a few times. This chain connects TRBV4-3 to TRBJ2-7; TRBD2 matches at 11 bases. This CDR3 contains 15 residues. Germline trimming cut 3 bases from V and 4 bases from J; bases unmatched to any gene: 5. CDR1 LGHNA and CDR2 YSLEER come from the germline V gene. The CDR3 DNA is TGCGCCAGCAGCCACCGGACTAGCGGGTTATACGAGCAGTACTTC. Translated: CASSHRTSGLYEQYF.

This chain connects TRBV20-1 to TRBJ1-2; 11 bases agree with TRBD1. This CDR3 has 13 residues. J gave up 3 bases and V 6 bases, and 3 bases lay outside the gene matches. The germline V gene encodes CDR1 DFQATT and CDR2 SNEGSKA (reference sequence). The CDR3 DNA reads as TGCAGTGCAGGGACAGGGGGAGACTATGGCTACACCTTC. Protein sequence: CSAGTGGDYGYTF.

This clonotype was seen a few times. This rearrangement joins TRBV5-6 to TRBJ1-2; weak D call: TRBD1 (5 bases). The ends were cut back, 2 bases at V and 1 base at J, with 9 bases in the middle. This CDR3 spans 14 amino acids. CDR1 SGHDT and CDR2 YYEEEE come from the germline V gene. The CDR3 coding sequence is TGTGCCAGCAGCTTATCACAGGTTAACTATGGCTACACCTTC. It is translated as CASSLSQVNYGYTF.

This clonotype occurred a few times. V is TRBV7-2 and J is TRBJ2-1, with 11 bases lining up with TRBD2. Germline assignment: CDR1 SGHTA and CDR2 FQGNSA. Trimming removed 3 bases from V and 8 bases from J; junction bases left unmatched: 6. The CDR3 contains 15 residues. The CDR3 here is CASSFSGREWDEQFF. CDR3 DNA sequence: TGTGCCAGCAGCTTTAGCGGGAGGGAGTGGGATGAGCAGTTCTTC.

The gene calls are TRBV6-1 and TRBJ1-2; D unclear. Germline V gene sequence: CDR1 MNHNS, CDR2 SASEGT. CDR3 length equals 15 residues. V lost 8 bases and J lost 4, with 20 bases in between. CDR3 nucleotides: TGTGCCAGCCACGAAAACCCCAGCTTTTTCTATGGCTACACCTTC. Residues: CASHENPSFFYGYTF.

This chain connects TRBV2 to TRBJ1-1; no clear D gene. The ends were cut back, 0 bases at V and 7 bases at J, with 6 bases in the middle. CDR3 size: 12 residues. Per germline, CDR1 SNHLY and CDR2 FYNNEI. The CDR3 loop reads CASSEAELEAFF. CDR3 nucleotide sequence: TGTGCCAGCAGTGAAGCGGAGCTTGAAGCTTTCTTT.

This clonotype was seen only a few times. The rearrangement joins TRBV9 to TRBJ2-3, with D tentatively TRBD1 (5 bases). CDR3 length: 15 residues. Germline values: CDR1 SGDLS, CDR2 YYNGEE. Trimming removed 0 bases at V and 8 bases at J, with 16 bases between. CDR3 loop: CASSVEGAPPGTQYF. CDR3 DNA sequence: TGTGCCAGCAGCGTAGAAGGGGCTCCTCCGGGTACGCAGTATTTT.

This clonotype has only a few counts. The V and J genes are TRBV5-1 and TRBJ2-2; possible D gene TRBD2, 5 bases. The ends were cut back, 0 bases at V and 0 bases at J, with 9 bases in the middle. The germline CDR1 and CDR2 sequences are SGHRS and YFSETQ. The CDR3 runs 16 residues. CDR3 loop: CASSLVGVTNTGELFF. For the CDR3, the DNA is TGCGCCAGCAGCTTGGTCGGGGTAACGAACACCGGGGAGCTGTTTTTT.

Remarks on this clonotype: With a much larger clone just one base away, this may be a read error. CDR3 DNA sequence: TGTGCCAGCAGCGCCTTCGGCGAGCAGTACTTC. Protein: CASSAFGEQYF. This sequence joins TRBV7-9 and TRBJ2-7; D is unclear. The V end was cut by 5 bases, the J end by 6 bases, with 8 bases between. Germline values: CDR1 SEHNR, CDR2 FQNEAQ (reference sequence). CDR3 length: 11 residues.

This clonotype was seen only a few times. The rearrangement links TRBV6-2 or TRBV6-3 to TRBJ2-3; D ambiguous. Deletions cut 10 bases from V and 4 bases from J, with 18 bases between. The CDR3 is 14 amino acids. CDR1 and CDR2 from the germline V gene are MNHEY and SVGEGT. The CDR3 spells CATTDVQTPDTQYF. The CDR3 coding sequence is TGTGCCACCACTGACGTGCAGACCCCAGATACGCAGTATTTT.

The chain combines TRBV7-2 with TRBJ2-7; 9 bases align to TRBD2. Germline V gene data show CDR1 as SGHTA and CDR2 as FQGNSA. After removal of 0 bases from V and 4 bases from J, the junction contained 4 bases not matched to a gene. The CDR3 length is 15 residues. CDR3 residues: CASSLARRGGYEQYF. The CDR3 region has the DNA TGTGCCAGCAGCTTAGCGCGGCGGGGGGGGTACGAGCAGTACTTC. Together with reference TRBV7-2 and TRBJ2-7, the CDR3 gives the full variable domain: GAGVSQSPSNKVTEKGKDVELRCDPISGHTALYWYRQSLGQGLEFLIYFQGNSAPDKSGLPSDRFSAERTGGSVSTLTIQRTQQEDSAVYLCASSLARRGGYEQYFGPGTRLTVT.

Only a few counts were recorded for this clonotype. The genes are TRBV2 and TRBJ1-3, with 7 nucleotides matching TRBD1. The CDR3 extends over 16 amino acids. The germline gives CDR1 SNHLY, CDR2 FYNNEI. Losses at the gene ends were 3 bases for V and 5 bases for J; bases not matched to a gene: 10. CDR3 nucleotides: TGTGCCAGCAGTGATAGGGAGGGGGCCATCCGAAACACCATATATTTT. Translation: CASSDREGAIRNTIYF.

The chain carries TRBV5-1 and TRBJ2-5, with D perhaps TRBD2 (6 bases). Trimming left V 7 bases short and J 5 bases short, with 21 bases between. The CDR3 is 15 amino acids. Germline V gene lookup returns CDR1 SGHRS and CDR2 YFSETQ. CDR3 nucleotide sequence: TGCGCCAGCGCCCGCGAACTAGCTCCGTGGGAGACCCAGTACTTC. Residues: CASARELAPWETQYF.

The chain uses TRBV10-3 and TRBJ2-2, with 7 positions matching TRBD1. There are 16 residues in the CDR3. V lost 8 bases, J lost 0 bases, and 9 bases stayed unmatched. Per germline, CDR1 ENHRY and CDR2 SYGVKD. The CDR3 here is CAIDAGGIANTGELFF. CDR3 sequence (DNA): TGTGCCATCGATGCAGGGGGAATTGCGAACACCGGGGAGCTGTTTTTT.

This clonotype was observed a handful of times. The CDR3: CASSESRQRETQYF. For the CDR3, the DNA is TGCGCCAGCAGTGAGTCCAGACAGCGAGAGACCCAGTACTTC. The chain employs TRBV10-2 and TRBJ2-5, with a possible D match to TRBD1 (5 bases). The CDR3 is 14 amino acids. Germline values: CDR1 WSHSY, CDR2 SAAADI. V lost 0 bases and J lost 4, with 9 bases in between.

The V call is TRBV6-2 or TRBV6-3, the J call TRBJ2-5; D might be TRBD1 (5 bases). The CDR3 consists of 13 residues. Germline V gives CDR1 MNHEY, CDR2 SVGEGT. Trimming stripped 5 bases from V and 4 bases from J, with 11 bases between. CDR3 loop: CASSLLDRETQYF. DNA of the CDR3: TGTGCCAGCAGTCTCCTAGACAGAGAGACCCAGTACTTC.

J is TRBJ1-1 and V is TRBV12-3 or TRBV12-4, with D perhaps matching TRBD1 (6 bases). The CDR3 loop spans 14 amino acids. Trimming pared 3 bases from V and 2 bases from J, leaving 10 bases between. The CDR3 DNA follows: TGTGCCAGCAGTTTCTCGGACAGTAACACTGAAGCTTTCTTT. It translates to CASSFSDSNTEAFF.

The V gene is TRBV2, the J gene TRBJ2-1; no firm D call. CDR3 size: 13 residues. Trimming pared 6 bases from V and 11 bases from J, leaving 17 bases between. Germline CDR1 reads SNHLY; CDR2 reads FYNNEI. CDR3 in DNA: TGTGCCAGCAGCTGGGCGGATAAAAGGAAGCAGTTCTTC. This encodes CASSWADKRKQFF.

This clonotype was detected a few times. The V and J genes are TRBV6-6 and TRBJ1-6; D is uncertain. The CDR3 totals 12 residues. Germline assignment: CDR1 MNHNY and CDR2 SVGAGI (reference sequence). With 6 bases removed from V and 9 bases from J, the gap between germline ends came to 9 bases. In nucleotides, the CDR3 is TGTGCCAGCAGGTCCTTGGGTTCACCCCTCCACTTT. This translates into CASRSLGSPLHF.

This chain links TRBV2 with TRBJ2-3; 9 positions agree with TRBD2. V shed 4 bases and J 2 bases; nucleotides not matched to a gene: 7. Germline CDR1 and CDR2: SNHLY and FYNNEI. This CDR3 has 16 residues. The CDR3 DNA reads as TGTGCCAGCAGTGGGGTGCGCGGGAGGGACACAGATACGCAGTATTTT. This codes for CASSGVRGRDTDTQYF.

The rearrangement joins TRBV15 to TRBJ2-7, with 9 bases matching TRBD1. CDR1 LNHNV and CDR2 YYDKDF come from the germline V gene (reference sequence). V lost 1 base, J lost 4 bases, and 2 bases stayed unmatched. The length of the CDR3 is 14 residues. The CDR3 region is CATSRAGQGYEQYF. Here the CDR3 DNA reads TGTGCCACCAGCAGAGCGGGACAGGGTTACGAGCAGTACTTC.